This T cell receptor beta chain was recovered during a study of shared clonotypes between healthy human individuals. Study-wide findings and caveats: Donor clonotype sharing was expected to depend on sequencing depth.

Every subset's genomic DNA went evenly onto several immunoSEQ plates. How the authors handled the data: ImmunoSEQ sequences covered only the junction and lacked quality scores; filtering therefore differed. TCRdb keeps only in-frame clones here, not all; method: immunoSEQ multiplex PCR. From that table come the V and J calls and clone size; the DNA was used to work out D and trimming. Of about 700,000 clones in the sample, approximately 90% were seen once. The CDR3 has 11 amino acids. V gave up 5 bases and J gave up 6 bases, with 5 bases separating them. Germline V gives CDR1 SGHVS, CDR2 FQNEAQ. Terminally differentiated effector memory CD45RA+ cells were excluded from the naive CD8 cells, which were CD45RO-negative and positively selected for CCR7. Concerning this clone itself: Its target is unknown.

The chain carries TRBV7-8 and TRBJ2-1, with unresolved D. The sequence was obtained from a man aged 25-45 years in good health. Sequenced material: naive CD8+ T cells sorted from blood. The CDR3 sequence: CASSPTNEQFF. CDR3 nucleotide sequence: TGTGCCAGCAGCCCTACCAATGAGCAGTTCTTC.